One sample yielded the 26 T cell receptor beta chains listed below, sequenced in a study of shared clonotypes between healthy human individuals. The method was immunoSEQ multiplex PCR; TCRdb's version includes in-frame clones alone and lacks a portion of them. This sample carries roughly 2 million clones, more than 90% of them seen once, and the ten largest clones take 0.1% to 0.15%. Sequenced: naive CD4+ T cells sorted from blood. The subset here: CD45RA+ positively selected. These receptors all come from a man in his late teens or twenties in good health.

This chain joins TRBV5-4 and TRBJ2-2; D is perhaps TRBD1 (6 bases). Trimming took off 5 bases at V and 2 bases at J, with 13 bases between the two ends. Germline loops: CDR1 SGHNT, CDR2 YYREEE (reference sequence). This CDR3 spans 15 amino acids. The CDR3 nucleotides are TGTGCCAGCAGTGTGGGGGCGGTTAACACCGGGGAGCTGTTTTTT. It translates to CASSVGAVNTGELFF.

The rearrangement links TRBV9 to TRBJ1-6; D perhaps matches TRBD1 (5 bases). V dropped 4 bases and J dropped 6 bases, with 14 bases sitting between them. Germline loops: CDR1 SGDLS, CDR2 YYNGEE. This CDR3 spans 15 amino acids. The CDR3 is CASSLPGLTNSPLHF. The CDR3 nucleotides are TGTGCCAGCAGCCTACCGGGACTGACTAATTCACCCCTCCACTTT.

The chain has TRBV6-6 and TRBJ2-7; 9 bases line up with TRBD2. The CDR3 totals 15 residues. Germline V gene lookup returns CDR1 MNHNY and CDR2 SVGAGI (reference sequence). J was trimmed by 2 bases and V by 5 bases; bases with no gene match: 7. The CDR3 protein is CASSPDSGSPYEQYF. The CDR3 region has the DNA TGTGCCAGCAGTCCAGATAGCGGGAGCCCCTACGAGCAGTACTTC.

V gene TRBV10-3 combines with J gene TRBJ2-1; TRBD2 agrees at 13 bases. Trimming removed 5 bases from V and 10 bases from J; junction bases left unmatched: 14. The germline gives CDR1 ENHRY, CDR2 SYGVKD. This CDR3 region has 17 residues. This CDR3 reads CAISTGLAGLRFAEQFF. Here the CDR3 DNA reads TGTGCCATCAGTACGGGACTAGCGGGGTTGCGATTTGCGGAGCAGTTCTTC.

The CDR3 loop reads CATYWSAGGGCRSPLHF. CDR3 sequence (DNA): TGTGCCACCTACTGGTCGGCAGGGGGCGGTTGTAGATCACCCCTCCACTTT. The chain links TRBV11-3 to TRBJ1-6, with 8 nucleotides matching TRBD1. The CDR3 consists of 17 residues. Germline trimming cut 10 bases from V and 10 bases from J; bases unmatched to any gene: 21. Germline V gives CDR1 SGHNT, CDR2 YENEEA. Drawing the rest from reference TRBV11-3 and TRBJ1-6, the complete variable domain is EAGVVQSPRYKIIEKKQPVAFWCNPISGHNTLYWYLQNLGQGPELLIRYENEEAVDDSQLPKDRFSAERLKGVDSTLKIQPAELGDSAVYLCATYWSAGGGCRSPLHFGNGTRLTVT.

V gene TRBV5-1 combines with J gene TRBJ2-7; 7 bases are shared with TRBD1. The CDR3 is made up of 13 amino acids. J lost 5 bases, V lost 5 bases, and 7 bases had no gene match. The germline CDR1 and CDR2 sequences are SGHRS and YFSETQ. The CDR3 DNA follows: TGCGCCAGCAGGAACGACAGGGTCCACGAGCAGTACTTC. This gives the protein CASRNDRVHEQYF.

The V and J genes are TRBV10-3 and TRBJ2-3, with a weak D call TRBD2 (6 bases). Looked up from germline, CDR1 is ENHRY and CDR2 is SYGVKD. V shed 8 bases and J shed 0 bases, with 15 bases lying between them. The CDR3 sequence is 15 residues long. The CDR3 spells CAIGGVFTSTDTQYF. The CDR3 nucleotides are TGTGCCATCGGAGGGGTGTTCACTAGCACAGATACGCAGTATTTT.

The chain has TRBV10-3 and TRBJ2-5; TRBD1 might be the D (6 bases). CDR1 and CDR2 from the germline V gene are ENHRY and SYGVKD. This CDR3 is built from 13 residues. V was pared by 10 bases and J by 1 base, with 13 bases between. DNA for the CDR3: TGTGCCACCGCTATGGGGGCCCAAGAGACCCAGTACTTC. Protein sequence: CATAMGAQETQYF.

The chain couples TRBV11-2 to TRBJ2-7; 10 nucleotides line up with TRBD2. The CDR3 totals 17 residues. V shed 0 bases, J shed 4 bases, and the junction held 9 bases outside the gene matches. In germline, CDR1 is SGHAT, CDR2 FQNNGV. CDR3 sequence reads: CASSLEPVLAGDYEQYF. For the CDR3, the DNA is TGTGCCAGCAGCTTAGAACCCGTGCTAGCGGGAGATTACGAGCAGTACTTC.

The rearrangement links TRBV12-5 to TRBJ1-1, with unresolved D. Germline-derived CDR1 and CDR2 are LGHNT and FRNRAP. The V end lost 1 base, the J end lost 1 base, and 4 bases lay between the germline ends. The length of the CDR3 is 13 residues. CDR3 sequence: CASGLAANTEAFF. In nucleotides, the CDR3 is TGTGCTAGTGGTTTGGCGGCGAACACTGAAGCTTTCTTT.

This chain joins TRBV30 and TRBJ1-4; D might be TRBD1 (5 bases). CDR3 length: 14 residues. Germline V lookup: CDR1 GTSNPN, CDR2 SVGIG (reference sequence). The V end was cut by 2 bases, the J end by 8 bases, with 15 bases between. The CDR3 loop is CAWSPDNVGEKLFF. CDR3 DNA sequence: TGTGCCTGGAGTCCGGACAACGTGGGGGAAAAACTGTTTTTT.

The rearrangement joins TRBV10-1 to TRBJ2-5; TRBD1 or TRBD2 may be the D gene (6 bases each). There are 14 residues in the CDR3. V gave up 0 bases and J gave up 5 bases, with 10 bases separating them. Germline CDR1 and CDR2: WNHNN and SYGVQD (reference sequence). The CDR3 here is CASSESGGLETQYF. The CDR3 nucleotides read TGCGCCAGCAGTGAGTCCGGGGGCCTGGAGACCCAGTACTTC.

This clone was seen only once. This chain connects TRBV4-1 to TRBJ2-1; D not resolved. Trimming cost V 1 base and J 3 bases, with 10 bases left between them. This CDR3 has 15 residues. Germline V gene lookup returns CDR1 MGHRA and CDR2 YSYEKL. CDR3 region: CASSQGNSHYNEQFF. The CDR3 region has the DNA TGCGCCAGCAGCCAAGGTAATTCTCACTACAATGAGCAGTTCTTC.

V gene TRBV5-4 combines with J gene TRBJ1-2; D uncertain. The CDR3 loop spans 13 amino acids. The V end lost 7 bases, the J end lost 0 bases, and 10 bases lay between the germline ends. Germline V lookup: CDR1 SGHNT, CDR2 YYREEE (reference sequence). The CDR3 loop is CASSITANYGYTF. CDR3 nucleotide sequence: TGTGCCAGCTCTATTACAGCTAACTATGGCTACACCTTC. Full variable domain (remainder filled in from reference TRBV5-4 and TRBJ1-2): ETGVTQSPTHLIKTRGQQVTLRCSSQSGHNTVSWYQQALGQGPQFIFQYYREEENGRGNFPPRFSGLQFPNYSSELNVNALELDDSALYLCASSITANYGYTFGSGTRLTVV.

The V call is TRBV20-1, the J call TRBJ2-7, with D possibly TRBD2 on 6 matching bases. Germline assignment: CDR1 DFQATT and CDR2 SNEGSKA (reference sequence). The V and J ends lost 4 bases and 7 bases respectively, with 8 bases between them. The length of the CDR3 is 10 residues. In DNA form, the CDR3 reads TGCAGTGCTACCCTAGCGGAGCAGTACTTC. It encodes CSATLAEQYF.

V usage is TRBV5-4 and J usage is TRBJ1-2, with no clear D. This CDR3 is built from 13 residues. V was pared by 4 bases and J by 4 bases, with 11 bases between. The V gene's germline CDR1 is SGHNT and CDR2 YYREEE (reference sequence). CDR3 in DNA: TGTGCCAGCAGCCAGACAACGAGCTATGGCTACACCTTC. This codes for CASSQTTSYGYTF.

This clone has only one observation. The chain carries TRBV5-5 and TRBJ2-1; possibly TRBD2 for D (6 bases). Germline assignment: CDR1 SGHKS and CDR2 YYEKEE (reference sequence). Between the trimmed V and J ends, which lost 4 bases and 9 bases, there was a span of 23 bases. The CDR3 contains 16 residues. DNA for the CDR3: TGTGCCAGCAGCGCCGGAGTGAGCCGGGAGCGGACTGAGCAGTTCTTC. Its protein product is CASSAGVSRERTEQFF.

The CDR3 reads CASSRVGPSGSTYEQYF. Here the CDR3 DNA reads TGTGCCAGTAGTAGGGTAGGGCCTAGCGGGAGCACCTACGAGCAGTACTTC. The rearrangement joins TRBV19 to TRBJ2-7; the match to TRBD2 covers 10 bases. With 4 bases clipped from V and 2 bases from J, the junction kept 11 bases outside the gene matches. CDR3 size: 17 residues. Germline V gene sequence: CDR1 LNHDA, CDR2 SQIVND (reference sequence). Together with reference TRBV19 and TRBJ2-7, the CDR3 gives the full variable domain: DGGITQSPKYLFRKEGQNVTLSCEQNLNHDAMYWYRQDPGQGLRLIYYSQIVNDFQKGDIAEGYSVSREKKESFPLTVTSAQKNPTAFYLCASSRVGPSGSTYEQYFGPGTRLTVT.

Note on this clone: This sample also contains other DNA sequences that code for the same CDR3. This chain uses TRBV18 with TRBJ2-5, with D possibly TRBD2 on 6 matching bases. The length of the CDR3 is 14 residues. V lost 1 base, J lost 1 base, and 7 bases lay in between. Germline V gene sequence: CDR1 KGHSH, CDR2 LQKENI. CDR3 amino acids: CASSPQRAQETQYF. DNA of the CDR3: TGTGCCAGCTCACCACAGCGGGCCCAAGAGACCCAGTACTTC.

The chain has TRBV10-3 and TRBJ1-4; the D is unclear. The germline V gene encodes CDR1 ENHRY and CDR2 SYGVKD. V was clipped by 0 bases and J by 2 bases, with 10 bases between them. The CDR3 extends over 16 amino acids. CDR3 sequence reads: CAISESTRTTNEKLFF. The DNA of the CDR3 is TGTGCCATCAGTGAGTCGACGCGCACCACTAATGAAAAACTGTTTTTT.

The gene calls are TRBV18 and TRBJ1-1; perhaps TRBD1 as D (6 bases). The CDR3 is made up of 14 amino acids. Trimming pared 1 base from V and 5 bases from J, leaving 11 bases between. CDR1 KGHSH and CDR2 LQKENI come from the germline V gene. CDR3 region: CASSPLGAGTEAFF. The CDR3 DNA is TGTGCCAGCTCACCACTGGGGGCAGGGACTGAAGCTTTCTTT. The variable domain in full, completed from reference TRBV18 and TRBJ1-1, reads NAGVMQNPRHLVRRRGQEARLRCSPMKGHSHVYWYRQLPEEGLKFMVYLQKENIIDESGMPKERFSAEFPKEGPSILRIQQVVRGDSAAYFCASSPLGAGTEAFFGQGTRLTVV.

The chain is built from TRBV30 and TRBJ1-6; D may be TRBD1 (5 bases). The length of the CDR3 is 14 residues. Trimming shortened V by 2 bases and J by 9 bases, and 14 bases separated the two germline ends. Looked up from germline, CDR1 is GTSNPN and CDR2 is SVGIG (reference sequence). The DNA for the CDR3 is TGTGCCTGGAGTATCGACAGTGTGGGTTCACCCCTCCACTTT. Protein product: CAWSIDSVGSPLHF.

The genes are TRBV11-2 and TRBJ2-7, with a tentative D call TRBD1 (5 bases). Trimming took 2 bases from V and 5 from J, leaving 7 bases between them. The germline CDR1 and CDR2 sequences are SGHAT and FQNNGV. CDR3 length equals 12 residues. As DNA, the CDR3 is TGTGCCAGCAGCTTATTCAGGGACGAGCAGTACTTC. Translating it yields CASSLFRDEQYF.

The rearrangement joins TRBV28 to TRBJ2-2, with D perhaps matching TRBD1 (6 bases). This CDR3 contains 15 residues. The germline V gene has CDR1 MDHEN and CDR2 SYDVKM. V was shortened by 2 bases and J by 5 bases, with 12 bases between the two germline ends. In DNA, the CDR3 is TGTGCCAGCAGTTTAAGCAGGGGTGGTACCGGGGAGCTGTTTTTT. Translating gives CASSLSRGGTGELFF.

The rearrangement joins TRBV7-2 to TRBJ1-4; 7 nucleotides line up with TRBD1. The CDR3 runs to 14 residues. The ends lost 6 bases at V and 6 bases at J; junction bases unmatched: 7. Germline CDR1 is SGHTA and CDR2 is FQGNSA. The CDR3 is CASRTGRGDEKLFF. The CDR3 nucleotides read TGTGCCAGCAGGACGGGCAGGGGGGATGAAAAACTGTTTTTT.

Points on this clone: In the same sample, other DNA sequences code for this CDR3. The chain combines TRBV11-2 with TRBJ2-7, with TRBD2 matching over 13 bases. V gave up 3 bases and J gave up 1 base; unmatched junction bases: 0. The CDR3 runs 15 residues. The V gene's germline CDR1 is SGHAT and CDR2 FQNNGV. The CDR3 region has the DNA TGTGCCAGCAGCTTGACTAGCGGGGGGTCCTACGAGCAGTACTTC. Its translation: CASSLTSGGSYEQYF.